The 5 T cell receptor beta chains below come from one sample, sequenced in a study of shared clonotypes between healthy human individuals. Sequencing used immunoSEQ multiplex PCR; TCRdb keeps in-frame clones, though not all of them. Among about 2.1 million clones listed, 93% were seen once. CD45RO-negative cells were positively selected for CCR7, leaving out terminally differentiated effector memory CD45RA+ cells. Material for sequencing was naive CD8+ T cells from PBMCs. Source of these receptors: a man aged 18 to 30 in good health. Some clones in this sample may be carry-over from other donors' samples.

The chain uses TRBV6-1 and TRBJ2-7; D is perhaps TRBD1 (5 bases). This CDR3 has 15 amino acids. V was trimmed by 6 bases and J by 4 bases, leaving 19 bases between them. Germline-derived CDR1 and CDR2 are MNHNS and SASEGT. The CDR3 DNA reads TGTGCCAGCAGGGGAAGCCAGGGTATTTCTTACGAGCAGTACTTC. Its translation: CASRGSQGISYEQYF.

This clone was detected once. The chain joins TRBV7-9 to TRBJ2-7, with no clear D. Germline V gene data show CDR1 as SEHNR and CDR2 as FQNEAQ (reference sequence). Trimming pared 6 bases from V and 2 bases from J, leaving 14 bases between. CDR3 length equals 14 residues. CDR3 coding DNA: TGTGCCAGCAGATCTATAAATGACGCCTACGAGCAGTACTTC. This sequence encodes CASRSINDAYEQYF.

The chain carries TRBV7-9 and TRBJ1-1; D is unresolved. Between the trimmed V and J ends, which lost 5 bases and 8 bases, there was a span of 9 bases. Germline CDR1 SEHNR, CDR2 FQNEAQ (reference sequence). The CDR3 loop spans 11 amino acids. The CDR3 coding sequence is TGTGCCAGCAGCCCCTCCCGGGAAGCTTTCTTT. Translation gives CASSPSREAFF.

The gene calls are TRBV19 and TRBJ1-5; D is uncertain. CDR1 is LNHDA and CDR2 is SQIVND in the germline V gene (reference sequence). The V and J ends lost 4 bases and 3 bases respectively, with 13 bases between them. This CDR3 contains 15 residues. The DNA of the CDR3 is TGTGCCAGTAGTACCCCGTTAGGGAACAATCAGCCCCAGCATTTT. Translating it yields CASSTPLGNNQPQHF.

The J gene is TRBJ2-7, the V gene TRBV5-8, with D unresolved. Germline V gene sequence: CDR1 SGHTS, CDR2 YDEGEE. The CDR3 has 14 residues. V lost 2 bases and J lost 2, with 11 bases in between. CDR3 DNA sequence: TGTGCCAGCAGCTTTAACCCATCGGCCTACGAGCAGTACTTC. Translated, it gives CASSFNPSAYEQYF.